This T cell receptor (beta chain) appears in the sequencing data of a study of PD-1 blockade in classical Hodgkin lymphoma. General study points: Differences between repertoires have undefined causes, possibly disease activity or prior therapy. Reported findings placed baseline TCR diversity lower in newly diagnosed patients (compared with healthy donors). TCR diversity rose significantly by C4D1 in CD4+ but not CD8+ cells.

Following autologous stem cell transplantation, relapse occurred in every patient, and exposure to brentuximab vedotin varied. The CDR3 consists of 16 residues. The repertoire was sequenced with immunoSEQ multiplex PCR; TCRdb's copy has only in-frame clones and lacks some. The top ten clones hold 15% to 20% of a sample with more than 35,000 clones, over 65% of them seen once. The sample holds a few counts of this clone. What it binds is not known. The sequence came from a human donor with classical Hodgkin lymphoma. The rearrangement links TRBV12-2 to TRBJ2-7; no DNA check was done on the table's D call, TRBD2. TRBV12-2 is a recognized pseudogene. The material sequenced was peripheral blood mononuclear cells (PBMCs), taken before the second cycle of nivolumab. The DNA of the CDR3 is TGTGCAAGTCGCTTAGACGCCGAGCTCCCCGTCTACGAGCAGTACTTC. It codes for CASRLDAELPVYEQYF.